Listed here are 6 T cell receptor beta chains from one sample, sequenced in a study of cytomegalovirus exposure and HLA in healthy donors. PCR employed 60 Vbeta and 13 Jbeta primers. Method: immunoSEQ multiplex PCR; TCRdb's copy keeps in-frame clones and lacks some. The data contain roughly 150,000 clones, around 80% of them singletons. The sample taken for sequencing was PBMCs. These receptors were taken from a man aged 40-49 years in good health and CMV-seropositive.

The chain uses TRBV6-6 and TRBJ2-7; D is possibly TRBD2 (6 bases). The CDR3 consists of 15 residues. Trimming cost V 2 bases and J 1 base, with 12 bases left between them. Germline V gene sequence: CDR1 MNHNY, CDR2 SVGAGI (reference sequence). The CDR3 region is CASSYGTGSSYEQYF. The CDR3 DNA follows: TGTGCCAGCAGTTACGGGACTGGGAGTTCCTACGAGCAGTACTTC.

This rearrangement joins TRBV5-1 to TRBJ2-5; 7 nucleotides agree with TRBD2. The trim removed 3 bases at V and 1 base at J, leaving 6 bases unmatched. This CDR3 is 15 amino acids long. Germline CDR1 SGHRS, CDR2 YFSETQ. DNA for the CDR3: TGCGCCAGCAGCTCAACCGGGGGGACCCAAGAGACCCAGTACTTC. This gives the protein CASSSTGGTQETQYF.

In this sample, this clone turned up a few times. The rearrangement joins TRBV13 to TRBJ1-5; 7 bases are a match to TRBD1. V shed 5 bases, J shed 5 bases, and the junction held 3 bases outside the gene matches. The CDR3 length is 13 residues. The V gene's germline CDR1 is PRHDT and CDR2 FYEKMQ (reference sequence). As DNA, the CDR3 is TGTGCCAGCAGCCGCCAGGGGGATCAGCCCCAGCATTTT. Translation: CASSRQGDQPQHF.

The chain is built from TRBV2 and TRBJ2-2, with 7 bases that match TRBD2. V gave up 8 bases and J gave up 0 bases; unmatched junction bases: 3. Germline CDR1 and CDR2: SNHLY and FYNNEI. The CDR3 is 14 residues long. The CDR3 spells CASGREANTGELFF. Here the CDR3 DNA reads TGTGCCAGCGGCCGGGAGGCGAACACCGGGGAGCTGTTTTTT.

The genes are TRBV9 and TRBJ2-1; 11 bases are a match to TRBD2. J gave up 6 bases and V 4 bases, and 6 bases lay outside the gene matches. The CDR3 spans 15 residues. Germline CDR1 and CDR2: SGDLS and YYNGEE. The DNA of the CDR3 is TGTGCCAGCAGCACGACCGGGACTAGCGGCAATGAGCAGTTCTTC. Protein sequence: CASSTTGTSGNEQFF.

V usage is TRBV5-1 and J usage is TRBJ2-3; the D gene is possibly TRBD2 (6 bases). The V gene's germline CDR1 is SGHRS and CDR2 YFSETQ. V lost 0 bases and J 2 bases, leaving 13 bases between the germline ends. CDR3 size: 16 residues. CDR3 bases: TGCGCCAGCAGCTTGGTAGCGGCGTCCCCCACAGATACGCAGTATTTT. Translating it yields CASSLVAASPTDTQYF.